This TCR beta chain was sequenced for a study of T cell responses to AZD1222 COVID-19 vaccine. Study-level results: With dominance at 160-218 and 743-854, vaccine-associated CD4 TCRs spanned spike.

V lost 5 bases to trimming and J lost 1 base, with 17 bases between them. The CDR3 covers 16 residues. Per germline, CDR1 SEHNR and CDR2 FQNEAQ (reference sequence). Clones were read by immunoSEQ multiplex PCR, and TCRdb kept only the in-frame ones, dropping some. The sample carries 88,000 or so clones, roughly nine tenths recorded once. Turning to this clone: The antigen is undetermined.

The sequence derives from an adult who received the AZD1222 COVID-19 vaccine. The sequencing used peripheral blood, collected 28 days after the second AZD1222 dose. V is TRBV7-9 and J is TRBJ1-1; D is uncertain. The CDR3 coding sequence is TGTGCCAGCAGCATACAAGGACGGAGGAAGAACACTGAAGCTTTCTTT. Translating gives CASSIQGRRKNTEAFF.